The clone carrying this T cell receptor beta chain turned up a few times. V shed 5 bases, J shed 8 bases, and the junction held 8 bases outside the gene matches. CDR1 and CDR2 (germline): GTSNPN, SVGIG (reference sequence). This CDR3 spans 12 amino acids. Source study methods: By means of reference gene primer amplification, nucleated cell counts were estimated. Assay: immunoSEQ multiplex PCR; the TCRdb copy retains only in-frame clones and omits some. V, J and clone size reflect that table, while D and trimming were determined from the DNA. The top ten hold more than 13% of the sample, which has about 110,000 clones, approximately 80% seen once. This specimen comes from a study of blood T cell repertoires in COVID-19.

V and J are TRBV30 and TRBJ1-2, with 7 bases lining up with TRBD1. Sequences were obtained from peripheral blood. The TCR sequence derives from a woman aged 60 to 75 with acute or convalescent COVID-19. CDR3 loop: CAWATTGWGYTF. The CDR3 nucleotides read TGTGCCTGGGCGACGACAGGGTGGGGCTACACCTTC. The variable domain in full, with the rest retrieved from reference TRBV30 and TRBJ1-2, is SQTIHQWPATLVQPVGSPLSLECTVEGTSNPNLYWYRQAAGRGLQLLFYSVGIGQISSEVPQNLSASRPQDRQFILSSKKLLLSDSGFYLCAWATTGWGYTFGSGTRLTVV.